This entry lists 16 T cell receptor beta chains sequenced from one sample in a study. TCRdb reprocessed the RT-PCR reads via MiXCR and lists one record per CDR3 protein. The sample holds about 680,000 distinct CDR3 sequences, 12% to 15% seen once. The material sequenced was memory CD4+ T cells from blood. The receptors come from a female donor in good health, serving as a healthy control.

In its sample, this clonotype was seen a few times. This chain joins TRBV9 and TRBJ1-1, with D perhaps TRBD1 (6 bases). Deletions cut 4 bases from V and 6 bases from J, with 13 bases between. The CDR3 consists of 13 residues. Germline V gene data show CDR1 as SGDLS and CDR2 as YYNGEE. Here the CDR3 DNA reads TGTGCCAGCAGCCGAGGACAGTCGGCTGAAGCTTTCTTT. Translated: CASSRGQSAEAFF.

This clonotype has at least ten counts. This chain connects TRBV6-5 to TRBJ2-5; 11 bases match TRBD2. V lost 2 bases and J lost 5; bases outside the gene matches: 13. CDR3 size: 18 residues. Germline V CDR1 and CDR2: MNHEY, SVGAGI. CDR3 region: CASSYLSTSGIRQETQYF. CDR3 in DNA: TGTGCCAGCAGTTACCTATCGACTAGCGGGATTCGCCAGGAGACCCAGTACTTC.

The chain recombines TRBV27 with TRBJ1-4; no clear D gene. The CDR3 has 14 residues. CDR1 is MNHEY, CDR2 SMNVEV, per germline (reference sequence). The V and J ends lost 8 bases and 0 bases respectively, with 10 bases between them. The CDR3 here is CASRRSSTNEKLFF. CDR3 nucleotides: TGTGCCAGCCGTCGGAGTTCAACTAATGAAAAACTGTTTTTT.

This clonotype was seen more than once but under ten times. J is TRBJ2-7 and V is TRBV7-3; weak D call: TRBD2 (5 bases). Germline V gene data show CDR1 as SGHTA and CDR2 as FQGTGA. This CDR3 has 15 residues. V was trimmed by 0 bases and J by 5 bases, leaving 14 bases between them. The CDR3 DNA sequence: TGTGCCAGCAGCTTAACTGCGGACTCTCACCACGAGCAGTACTTC. Protein: CASSLTADSHHEQYF.

This clonotype was counted a few times. CDR3 protein: CSARGPGLAGETDTQYF. The CDR3 DNA reads as TGCAGTGCTAGAGGTCCGGGACTAGCGGGAGAGACAGATACGCAGTATTTT. This chain uses TRBV20-1 with TRBJ2-3; 14 bases map to TRBD2. CDR3 length equals 17 residues. V shed 1 base, J shed 3 bases, and the junction held 6 bases outside the gene matches. CDR1 and CDR2 (germline): DFQATT, SNEGSKA (reference sequence).

This rearrangement joins TRBV12-3 or TRBV12-4 to TRBJ2-1; TRBD1 agrees at 9 bases. V was clipped by 7 bases and J by 15 bases; unmatched bases: 13. This CDR3 has 13 residues. DNA of the CDR3: TGTGCCAGCACCCCACAGGGGGCGAGGCCCCTGTTCTTC. It translates to CASTPQGARPLFF.

This clonotype has a count of ten or more. CDR3 sequence (DNA): TGTGCCAGCAGCTTAAGCAGGGACACTGAAGCTTTCTTT. Its translation is CASSLSRDTEAFF. The chain couples TRBV7-2 to TRBJ1-1, with a possible D match to TRBD1 (5 bases). This CDR3 contains 13 residues. V was shortened by 2 bases and J by 3 bases, with 7 bases between the two germline ends. CDR1 and CDR2 from the germline V gene are SGHTA and FQGNSA.

At least ten counts were recorded for this clonotype. The chain joins TRBV12-3 or TRBV12-4 to TRBJ1-3; D is unclear. The CDR3 loop spans 14 amino acids. Between the trimmed V and J ends, which lost 6 bases and 1 base, there was a span of 10 bases. CDR3 in amino acids: CASRLISSGNTIYF. CDR3 DNA sequence: TGTGCCAGCAGGTTGATCTCTTCTGGAAACACCATATATTTT.

This clonotype was seen a handful of times. The V gene is TRBV9, the J gene TRBJ2-7; D possibly uses TRBD1 or TRBD2 (5 bases each). The CDR3 is 16 amino acids. Germline assignment: CDR1 SGDLS and CDR2 YYNGEE. The ends were cut back, 4 bases at V and 4 bases at J, with 21 bases in the middle. Written as DNA, the CDR3 is TGTGCCAGCAGCCTACCGTCCGGGACGTTTCGGTACGAGCAGTACTTC. Translation gives CASSLPSGTFRYEQYF. Complete variable domain (other parts from reference TRBV9 and TRBJ2-7): DSGVTQTPKHLITATGQRVTLRCSPRSGDLSVYWYQQSLDQGLQFLIQYYNGEERAKGNILERFSAQQFPDLHSELNLSSLELGDSALYFCASSLPSGTFRYEQYFGPGTRLTVT.

The chain recombines TRBV2 with TRBJ2-1, with 9 positions matching TRBD1. Trimming removed 4 bases from V and 5 bases from J; junction bases left unmatched: 0. The CDR3 length is 13 residues. Germline loops: CDR1 SNHLY, CDR2 FYNNEI. The CDR3 reads CASSGDRDNEQFF. Written as DNA, the CDR3 is TGTGCCAGCAGTGGGGACAGGGACAATGAGCAGTTCTTC.

This clonotype was picked up many times. The chain uses TRBV4-2 and TRBJ1-1, with D unresolved. Germline V CDR1 and CDR2: LGHNA, YNFKEQ. With 4 bases removed from V and 0 bases from J, the gap between germline ends came to 12 bases. The CDR3 extends over 15 amino acids. DNA for the CDR3: TGTGCCAGCAGCCCTCAGGCACAGATGAACACTGAAGCTTTCTTT. Protein sequence: CASSPQAQMNTEAFF.

The chain is built from TRBV20-1 and TRBJ2-7; no clear D. With 5 bases removed from V and 2 bases from J, the gap between germline ends came to 16 bases. The CDR3 totals 14 residues. The germline gives CDR1 DFQATT, CDR2 SNEGSKA (reference sequence). The CDR3 is CSAPMGSNPYEQYF. DNA for the CDR3: TGCAGTGCTCCTATGGGATCCAACCCCTACGAGCAGTACTTC.

In nucleotides, the CDR3 is TGCGCCAGCAGCCAAGCTGGCGTCCCGGGAGTTACAGATACGCAGTATTTT. It is translated as CASSQAGVPGVTDTQYF. The chain carries TRBV4-3 and TRBJ2-3; maybe TRBD2 (6 bases). The CDR3 runs 17 residues. The V end was cut by 1 base, the J end by 3 bases, with 17 bases between. The germline V gene has CDR1 LGHNA and CDR2 YSLEER.

The table lists this clonotype with many counts. J is TRBJ2-2 and V is TRBV11-2; a possible D gene is TRBD1 (6 bases). V lost 5 bases and J 6 bases, leaving 13 bases between the germline ends. The CDR3 has 14 residues. Germline-derived CDR1 and CDR2 are SGHAT and FQNNGV. CDR3 coding DNA: TGTGCCAGCAGCGCGCAGGCAGGGGCCGGGGAGCTGTTTTTT. Translation gives CASSAQAGAGELFF.

This rearrangement joins TRBV6-5 to TRBJ2-1; 12 bases fit TRBD1. The CDR3 consists of 16 residues. Trimming took 4 bases from V and 7 from J; bases not matched to a gene: 8. From germline, CDR1 is MNHEY and CDR2 SVGAGI. The CDR3 DNA reads TGTGCCAGCAGTTTGTCCGGGACAGGGGGCAAAAATGAGCAGTTCTTC. Translated, it gives CASSLSGTGGKNEQFF.

This clonotype appeared many times. This chain joins TRBV7-2 and TRBJ2-3; D is uncertain. Germline assignment: CDR1 SGHTA and CDR2 FQGNSA. V lost 1 base and J 1 base, leaving 12 bases between the germline ends. The CDR3 has 16 amino acids. CDR3 amino acids: CASSLDFPGRTDTQYF. CDR3 nucleotides: TGTGCCAGCAGCTTAGATTTCCCGGGCCGCACAGATACGCAGTATTTT.